The rows below give T cell receptor beta chains drawn from one sample of a study of vaccination and CD4 T cells after COVID-19. Via MiXCR, TCRdb re-called the PCR reads, giving one row per CDR3 protein. The sample includes around 21,000 distinct CDR3 sequences, roughly 47% of them seen just once. Their antigens remain unidentified. What was sequenced was CD4+ T cells from blood, cultured in vitro. These TCRs come from a human donor who had recovered from COVID-19. CDR3s include the opening cysteine and the closing phenylalanine or tryptophan. The D gene is left open where the match is weak. Clone size is given for some rows only: seen once, a few or many times, or a class if the clone is expanded.

j_gene: TRBJ1-6; d_gene: -; abundance: few; len: 14; v_gene: TRBV4-1; CDR3aa: CASSQSNYNSPLHF; CDR3nt: TGCGCCAGCAGCCAGAGCAATTATAATTCACCCCTCCACTTT
j_gene: TRBJ1-1; d_gene: -; abundance: -; len: 16; v_gene: TRBV29-1; CDR3aa: CSVEGGQLGSLNEAFF; CDR3nt: TGCAGCGTTGAGGGCGGACAGCTGGGGTCCTTAAATGAAGCTTTCTTT
j_gene: TRBJ2-5; d_gene: -; abundance: few; len: 13; v_gene: TRBV28; CDR3aa: CASSITPGETQYF; CDR3nt: TGTGCCAGCAGCATCACTCCAGGAGAGACCCAGTACTTC
j_gene: TRBJ1-6; d_gene: -; abundance: -; len: 14; v_gene: TRBV7-2; CDR3aa: CASSPRQAESPLHF; CDR3nt: TGTGCCAGCAGCCCGCGACAGGCGGAATCACCCCTCCACTTT
j_gene: TRBJ2-2; d_gene: TRBD1; abundance: -; len: 13; v_gene: TRBV6-4; CDR3aa: CARPGQGSGELFF; CDR3nt: TGTGCCCGGCCGGGACAGGGATCCGGGGAGCTGTTTTTT
j_gene: TRBJ1-3; d_gene: -; abundance: -; len: 18; v_gene: TRBV11-2; CDR3aa: CASSLSAAGVMGGNTIYF; CDR3nt: TGTGCCAGCAGCCTGTCGGCGGCAGGGGTCATGGGCGGAAACACCATATATTTT
j_gene: TRBJ2-5; d_gene: -; abundance: few; len: 15; v_gene: TRBV15; CDR3aa: CATSREYTGTETQYF; CDR3nt: TGTGCCACCAGCAGAGAGTATACGGGTACAGAGACCCAGTACTTC
j_gene: TRBJ1-6; d_gene: -; abundance: -; len: 15; v_gene: TRBV4-1; CDR3aa: CASSQVASKNSPLHF; CDR3nt: TGCGCCAGCAGCCAAGTTGCGTCTAAGAATTCACCCCTCCACTTT
j_gene: TRBJ2-7; d_gene: -; abundance: once; len: 13; v_gene: TRBV12-3/TRBV12-4; CDR3aa: CASSYRQGYEQYF; CDR3nt: TGTGCCAGCAGTTATCGTCAGGGTTACGAGCAGTACTTC
j_gene: TRBJ1-1; d_gene: -; abundance: few; len: 15; v_gene: TRBV6-5; CDR3aa: CASSSSTGGYTEAFF; CDR3nt: -
j_gene: TRBJ1-1; d_gene: -; abundance: -; len: 17; v_gene: TRBV7-8; CDR3aa: CASSLAFRARMNTEAFF; CDR3nt: TGTGCCAGCAGCTTAGCCTTCCGGGCTAGAATGAACACTGAAGCTTTCTTT
j_gene: TRBJ1-2; d_gene: -; abundance: -; len: 13; v_gene: TRBV5-5; CDR3aa: CASSLARAYGYTF; CDR3nt: TGTGCCAGCAGCTTGGCCAGGGCCTATGGCTACACCTTC
j_gene: TRBJ1-6; d_gene: -; abundance: -; len: 15; v_gene: TRBV20-1; CDR3aa: CSARDPGGGNSPLHF; CDR3nt: TGCAGTGCTAGAGATCCCGGCGGAGGTAATTCACCCCTCCACTTT
j_gene: TRBJ2-3; d_gene: -; abundance: -; len: 13; v_gene: TRBV29-1; CDR3aa: CSGGDTRGDTQYF; CDR3nt: TGCAGCGGGGGGGACACTCGGGGTGATACGCAGTATTTT
j_gene: TRBJ1-1; d_gene: -; abundance: few; len: 14; v_gene: TRBV10-3; CDR3aa: CATRLRDMNTEAFF; CDR3nt: TGTGCCACCCGGTTGAGGGATATGAACACTGAAGCTTTCTTT
j_gene: TRBJ2-2; d_gene: -; abundance: -; len: 16; v_gene: TRBV7-2; CDR3aa: CASSQEKGENTGELFF; CDR3nt: TGTGCCAGCAGCCAAGAGAAGGGAGAGAACACCGGGGAGCTGTTTTTT
j_gene: TRBJ2-7; d_gene: -; abundance: -; len: 11; v_gene: TRBV20-1; CDR3aa: CSTQGSYEQYF; CDR3nt: TGCAGTACCCAAGGCTCCTACGAGCAGTACTTC
j_gene: TRBJ2-3; d_gene: TRBD1; abundance: -; len: 16; v_gene: TRBV19; CDR3aa: CASSMPPDRGTDTQYF; CDR3nt: TGTGCCAGTAGTATGCCCCCGGACAGGGGCACAGATACGCAGTATTTT
j_gene: TRBJ1-6; d_gene: -; abundance: -; len: 16; v_gene: TRBV4-1; CDR3aa: CASSQQTGTGNSPLHF; CDR3nt: TGCGCCAGCAGCCAACAGACCGGGACGGGGAATTCACCCCTCCACTTT
j_gene: TRBJ1-3; d_gene: -; abundance: -; len: 13; v_gene: TRBV11-3; CDR3aa: CASSLDPIRTIYF; CDR3nt: TGTGCCAGCAGCTTAGATCCGATCCGCACCATATATTTT
j_gene: TRBJ1-6; d_gene: TRBD1; abundance: -; len: 14; v_gene: TRBV7-3; CDR3aa: CASSPGGKGSPLHF; CDR3nt: TGTGCCAGCAGCCCAGGGGGAAAGGGTTCACCCCTCCACTTT
j_gene: TRBJ2-5; d_gene: -; abundance: -; len: 13; v_gene: TRBV7-9; CDR3aa: CASSVSDQETQYF; CDR3nt: TGTGCCAGCAGCGTTTCAGATCAAGAGACCCAGTACTTC
j_gene: TRBJ2-7; d_gene: -; abundance: -; len: 14; v_gene: TRBV2; CDR3aa: CASTLWGQLGEQYF; CDR3nt: TGTGCCAGCACACTCTGGGGCCAACTGGGCGAGCAGTACTTC
j_gene: TRBJ1-1; d_gene: -; abundance: -; len: 12; v_gene: TRBV10-3; CDR3aa: CAIGALEAEAFF; CDR3nt: TGTGCCATCGGCGCTCTCGAGGCTGAAGCTTTCTTT
j_gene: TRBJ2-6; d_gene: TRBD1; abundance: -; len: 16; v_gene: TRBV6-1; CDR3aa: CASSTTGGSGANVLTF; CDR3nt: TGTGCCAGCAGCACGACAGGGGGCTCTGGGGCCAACGTCCTGACTTTC
j_gene: TRBJ2-5; d_gene: TRBD2; abundance: -; len: 15; v_gene: TRBV5-4; CDR3aa: CASSPRGGQLETQYF; CDR3nt: TGTGCCAGCAGCCCGCGGGGGGGCCAACTAGAGACCCAGTACTTC
j_gene: TRBJ2-2; d_gene: -; abundance: few; len: 14; v_gene: TRBV7-2; CDR3aa: CASSLLNSAGELFF; CDR3nt: TGTGCCAGCAGCTTATTAAATAGTGCCGGGGAGCTGTTTTTT
j_gene: TRBJ1-1; d_gene: -; abundance: -; len: 15; v_gene: TRBV20-1; CDR3aa: CSAATGRTVRAEAFF; CDR3nt: TGCAGTGCTGCGACGGGGAGGACTGTGAGGGCTGAAGCTTTCTTT
j_gene: TRBJ1-1; d_gene: -; abundance: few; len: 15; v_gene: TRBV15; CDR3aa: CATSTGSGLNTEAFF; CDR3nt: TGTGCCACCAGCACCGGGTCAGGGTTGAACACTGAAGCTTTCTTT
j_gene: TRBJ1-2; d_gene: -; abundance: -; len: 15; v_gene: TRBV4-3; CDR3aa: CASSQDWTANYGYTF; CDR3nt: TGCGCCAGCAGCCAAGATTGGACAGCCAACTATGGCTACACCTTC
j_gene: TRBJ1-1; d_gene: -; abundance: -; len: 12; v_gene: TRBV20-1; CDR3aa: CSAPGGAGEAFF; CDR3nt: TGCAGTGCTCCCGGGGGTGCAGGGGAAGCTTTCTTT
j_gene: TRBJ1-2; d_gene: -; abundance: -; len: 13; v_gene: TRBV6-2/TRBV6-3; CDR3aa: CASSYRDNYGYTF; CDR3nt: TGTGCCAGCAGTTACCGGGACAACTATGGCTACACCTTC
j_gene: TRBJ1-3; d_gene: TRBD1; abundance: -; len: 15; v_gene: TRBV11-3; CDR3aa: CASSPQGDAGNTIYF; CDR3nt: TGTGCCAGCAGCCCCCAGGGGGACGCTGGAAACACCATATATTTT
j_gene: TRBJ2-4; d_gene: -; abundance: -; len: 18; v_gene: TRBV20-1; CDR3aa: CSARLATLGGWAKNIQYF; CDR3nt: TGCAGTGCTAGACTAGCGACCCTGGGCGGGTGGGCCAAAAACATTCAGTACTTC
j_gene: TRBJ2-7; d_gene: TRBD1; abundance: -; len: 18; v_gene: TRBV7-8; CDR3aa: CASSLSSVRDRASYEQYF; CDR3nt: TGTGCCAGCAGCTTATCTTCTGTCCGCGACAGGGCTTCCTACGAGCAGTACTTC
j_gene: TRBJ2-3; d_gene: TRBD1; abundance: few; len: 14; v_gene: TRBV6-2/TRBV6-3; CDR3aa: CASRFQGATDTQYF; CDR3nt: TGTGCCAGCAGATTCCAGGGGGCAACAGATACGCAGTATTTT
j_gene: TRBJ1-4; d_gene: -; abundance: -; len: 15; v_gene: TRBV28; CDR3aa: CASRQPGAGAGKLFF; CDR3nt: TGTGCCAGCAGGCAACCAGGCGCCGGGGCGGGAAAACTGTTTTTT
j_gene: TRBJ1-6; d_gene: TRBD1; abundance: -; len: 18; v_gene: TRBV20-1; CDR3aa: CSAVIGGTGISPVSPLHF; CDR3nt: TGCAGTGCTGTAATAGGAGGGACAGGGATTTCCCCAGTCTCACCCCTCCACTTT
j_gene: TRBJ1-2; d_gene: -; abundance: -; len: 11; v_gene: TRBV30; CDR3aa: CAWSLNSGYTF; CDR3nt: TGTGCCTGGAGTTTAAACAGTGGCTACACCTTC
j_gene: TRBJ2-7; d_gene: TRBD1; abundance: -; len: 13; v_gene: TRBV7-3; CDR3aa: CASTIDRGHEQYF; CDR3nt: TGTGCCAGCACCATTGACAGGGGCCACGAGCAGTACTTC
j_gene: TRBJ2-3; d_gene: TRBD2; abundance: -; len: 17; v_gene: TRBV6-5; CDR3aa: CASSYSIQAGGSDTQYF; CDR3nt: TGTGCCAGCAGTTACTCTATACAAGCGGGAGGATCAGATACGCAGTATTTT
j_gene: TRBJ1-5; d_gene: -; abundance: -; len: 15; v_gene: TRBV20-1; CDR3aa: CSARGSPGIGQPQHF; CDR3nt: TGCAGTGCTAGGGGAAGCCCGGGGATTGGGCAGCCCCAGCATTTT
j_gene: TRBJ1-1; d_gene: -; abundance: -; len: 15; v_gene: TRBV28; CDR3aa: CASSPSPPLNTEAFF; CDR3nt: TGTGCCAGCAGCCCTTCTCCGCCCCTAAACACTGAAGCTTTCTTT
j_gene: TRBJ2-5; d_gene: -; abundance: few; len: 13; v_gene: TRBV2; CDR3aa: CASWLEGQETQYF; CDR3nt: TGTGCCAGCTGGTTGGAGGGGCAGGAGACCCAGTACTTC
j_gene: TRBJ1-5; d_gene: -; abundance: -; len: 18; v_gene: TRBV12-1; CDR3aa: CASSLNGGGQGAHQPQHF; CDR3nt: TGTGCCAGCAGCCTCAACGGTGGGGGACAGGGGGCTCATCAGCCCCAGCATTTT
j_gene: TRBJ2-7; d_gene: TRBD1; abundance: -; len: 13; v_gene: TRBV6-1; CDR3aa: CASRSTGTYEQYF; CDR3nt: TGTGCCAGCAGATCGACAGGGACCTACGAGCAGTACTTC
j_gene: TRBJ2-5; d_gene: TRBD1; abundance: -; len: 14; v_gene: TRBV20-1; CDR3aa: CSAFGQGAVETQYF; CDR3nt: TGCAGTGCTTTTGGCCAGGGGGCTGTTGAGACCCAGTACTTC
j_gene: TRBJ1-1; d_gene: -; abundance: few; len: 12; v_gene: TRBV24-1; CDR3aa: CAPPGGNTEAFF; CDR3nt: TGTGCCCCCCCCGGGGGGAACACTGAAGCTTTCTTT
j_gene: TRBJ2-7; d_gene: -; abundance: -; len: 14; v_gene: TRBV20-1; CDR3aa: CSAPSHGVGFEQYF; CDR3nt: TGCAGTGCTCCAAGCCACGGTGTCGGCTTCGAGCAGTACTTC